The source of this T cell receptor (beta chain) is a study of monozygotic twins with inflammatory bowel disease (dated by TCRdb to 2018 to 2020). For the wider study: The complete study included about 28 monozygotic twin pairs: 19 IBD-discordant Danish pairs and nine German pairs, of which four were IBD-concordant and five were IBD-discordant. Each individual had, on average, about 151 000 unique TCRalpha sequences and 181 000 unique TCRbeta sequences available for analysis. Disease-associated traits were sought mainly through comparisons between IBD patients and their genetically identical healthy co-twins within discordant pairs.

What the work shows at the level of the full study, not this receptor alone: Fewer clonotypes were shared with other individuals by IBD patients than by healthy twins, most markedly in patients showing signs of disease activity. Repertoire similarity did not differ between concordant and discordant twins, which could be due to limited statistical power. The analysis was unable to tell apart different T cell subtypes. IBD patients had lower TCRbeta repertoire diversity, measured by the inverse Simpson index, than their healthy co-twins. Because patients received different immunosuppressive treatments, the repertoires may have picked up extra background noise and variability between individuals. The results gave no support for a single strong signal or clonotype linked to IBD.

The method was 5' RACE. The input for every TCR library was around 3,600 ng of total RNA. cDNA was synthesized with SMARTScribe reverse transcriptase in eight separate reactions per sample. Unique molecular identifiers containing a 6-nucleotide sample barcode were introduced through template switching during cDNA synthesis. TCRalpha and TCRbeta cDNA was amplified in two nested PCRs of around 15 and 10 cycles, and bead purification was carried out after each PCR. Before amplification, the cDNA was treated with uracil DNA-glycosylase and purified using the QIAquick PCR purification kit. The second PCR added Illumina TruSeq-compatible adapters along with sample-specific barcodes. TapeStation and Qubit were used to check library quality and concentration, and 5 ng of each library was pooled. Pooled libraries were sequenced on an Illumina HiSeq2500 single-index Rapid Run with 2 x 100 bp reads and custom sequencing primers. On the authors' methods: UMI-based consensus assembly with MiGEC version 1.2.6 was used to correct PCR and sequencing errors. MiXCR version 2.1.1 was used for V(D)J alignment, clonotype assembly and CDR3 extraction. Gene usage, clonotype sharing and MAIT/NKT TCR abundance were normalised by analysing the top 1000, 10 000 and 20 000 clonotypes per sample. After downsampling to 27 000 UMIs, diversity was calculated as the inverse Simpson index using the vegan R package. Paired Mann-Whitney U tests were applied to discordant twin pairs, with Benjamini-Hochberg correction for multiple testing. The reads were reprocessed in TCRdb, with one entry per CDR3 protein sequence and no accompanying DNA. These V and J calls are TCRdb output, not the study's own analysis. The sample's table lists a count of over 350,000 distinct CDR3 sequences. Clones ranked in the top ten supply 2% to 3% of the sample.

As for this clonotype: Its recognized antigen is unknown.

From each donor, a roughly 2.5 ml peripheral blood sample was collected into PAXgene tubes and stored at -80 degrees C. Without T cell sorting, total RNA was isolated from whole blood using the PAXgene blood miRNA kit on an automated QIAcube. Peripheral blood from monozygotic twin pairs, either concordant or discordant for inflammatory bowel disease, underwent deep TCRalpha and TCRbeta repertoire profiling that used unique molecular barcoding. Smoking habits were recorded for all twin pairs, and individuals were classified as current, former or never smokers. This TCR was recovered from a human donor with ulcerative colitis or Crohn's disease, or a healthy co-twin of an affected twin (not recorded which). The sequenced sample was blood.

The CDR3 has the sequence CASKEAGSSYEQYF. The chain was built from TRBV6-1 and TRBJ2-7. As encoded in the germline V gene, CDR1 is MNHNS while CDR2 is SASEGT. Reading from cysteine to phenylalanine, the CDR3 counts 14 amino acids. DNA is not recorded here.